A single sample gave rise to the 9 T cell receptor beta chains below, sequenced in a study of blood T cell repertoires in COVID-19. The protocol was immunoSEQ multiplex PCR, while the TCRdb copy is restricted to in-frame clones and leaves out a portion. The profile shows about 260,000 clones, more than 75% of them singletons. Material: peripheral blood. These receptors were obtained from a woman between 45 and 65 years old with acute or convalescent COVID-19.

The gene calls are TRBV7-2 and TRBJ2-5, with D possibly being TRBD1 (5 bases). This CDR3 comprises 14 residues. Trimming pared 8 bases from V and 0 bases from J, leaving 13 bases between. Germline V lookup: CDR1 SGHTA, CDR2 FQGNSA. This CDR3 is CASDRKGYQETQYF. In DNA form, the CDR3 reads TGTGCCAGCGATCGGAAGGGGTACCAAGAGACCCAGTACTTC.

The rearrangement joins TRBV11-2 to TRBJ2-7, with D tentatively TRBD1 (5 bases). Germline V gives CDR1 SGHAT, CDR2 FQNNGV. CDR3 size: 15 residues. Trimming shortened V by 0 bases and J by 0 bases, and 9 bases separated the two germline ends. In DNA, the CDR3 is TGTGCCAGCAGCTTAGACTTTGACAGCTCCTACGAGCAGTACTTC. Translated: CASSLDFDSSYEQYF.

This clone was seen a single time. The chain employs TRBV5-1 and TRBJ1-2; 10 positions agree with TRBD1. V dropped 4 bases and J dropped 3; count of bases not matched to a gene: 3. Per germline, CDR1 SGHRS and CDR2 YFSETQ. The CDR3 is 14 amino acids. Written as DNA, the CDR3 is TGCGCCAGCAGCATGACAGGGGGCGACTATGGCTACACCTTC. It is translated as CASSMTGGDYGYTF.

The chain has TRBV5-3 and TRBJ2-7; 11 positions agree with TRBD1. TRBV5-3 has ORF status, its function being uncertain. This CDR3 region has 13 residues. Trimming at V came to 8 bases and at J to 5 bases, leaving 6 bases not matched to a gene. The chain's CDR3 is CARTGTGGDEQYF. CDR3 sequence (DNA): TGTGCCAGGACCGGGACAGGGGGTGACGAGCAGTACTTC.

This rearrangement joins TRBV7-3 to TRBJ2-1; 10 bases fit TRBD2. The CDR3 totals 15 residues. The V segment lost 6 bases and the J segment 0 bases; nucleotides outside the gene matches: 2. Germline CDR1 reads SGHTA; CDR2 reads FQGTGA. The CDR3 DNA is TGTGCCAGCAGTATAGCGGGAGGCTCCTACAATGAGCAGTTCTTC. Its protein product is CASSIAGGSYNEQFF. Combining the CDR3 with reference TRBV7-3 and TRBJ2-1 gives the whole variable domain GAGVSQTPSNKVTEKGKYVELRCDPISGHTALYWYRQSLGQGPEFLIYFQGTGAADDSGLPNDRFFAVRPEGSVSTLKIQRTERGDSAVYLCASSIAGGSYNEQFFGPGTRLTVL.

The V gene is TRBV10-3, the J gene TRBJ2-3, with D possibly matching TRBD2 (5 bases). Trimming removed 8 bases from V and 6 bases from J, with 9 bases in between. The CDR3 is made up of 11 amino acids. CDR1 is ENHRY and CDR2 is SYGVKD in the germline V gene. CDR3 sequence: CAILRGDTQYF. The CDR3 nucleotides are TGTGCCATCCTTCGCGGGGATACGCAGTATTTT.

This sequence joins TRBV7-7 and TRBJ2-2, with 8 nucleotides matching TRBD2. This CDR3 has 14 residues. V lost 10 bases to trimming and J lost 8 bases; unmatched junction nucleotides: 12. The V gene's germline CDR1 is SSHAT and CDR2 FNYEAQ (reference sequence). CDR3 nucleotides: TGTGCCATCACCGGGACTAGAAGAGGTGGGGAGCTGTTTTTT. Translation gives CAITGTRRGGELFF. The full variable domain, completed using reference TRBV7-7 and TRBJ2-2, is GAGVSQSPRYKVTKRGQDVTLRCDPISSHATLYWYQQALGQGPEFLTYFNYEAQPDKSGLPSDRFSAERPEGSISTLTIQRTEQRDSAMYRCAITGTRRGGELFFGEGSRLTVL.

The V and J genes are TRBV9 and TRBJ1-3; D is undetermined. The V end lost 0 bases, the J end lost 0 bases, and 13 bases lay between the germline ends. Germline V gives CDR1 SGDLS, CDR2 YYNGEE. The CDR3 runs to 17 residues. The CDR3 coding sequence is TGTGCCAGCAGCGTAGGGAGTCCTTCGGACTCTGGAAACACCATATATTTT. Residues: CASSVGSPSDSGNTIYF.

The rearrangement joins TRBV6-2 or TRBV6-3 to TRBJ2-5; the D gene is possibly TRBD1 (6 bases). The ends were cut back, 2 bases at V and 4 bases at J, with 11 bases in the middle. There are 14 residues in the CDR3. The V gene's germline CDR1 is MNHEY and CDR2 SVGEGT. This CDR3 is CASSYETGRETQYF. In nucleotides, the CDR3 is TGTGCCAGCAGTTACGAGACAGGACGAGAGACCCAGTACTTC.